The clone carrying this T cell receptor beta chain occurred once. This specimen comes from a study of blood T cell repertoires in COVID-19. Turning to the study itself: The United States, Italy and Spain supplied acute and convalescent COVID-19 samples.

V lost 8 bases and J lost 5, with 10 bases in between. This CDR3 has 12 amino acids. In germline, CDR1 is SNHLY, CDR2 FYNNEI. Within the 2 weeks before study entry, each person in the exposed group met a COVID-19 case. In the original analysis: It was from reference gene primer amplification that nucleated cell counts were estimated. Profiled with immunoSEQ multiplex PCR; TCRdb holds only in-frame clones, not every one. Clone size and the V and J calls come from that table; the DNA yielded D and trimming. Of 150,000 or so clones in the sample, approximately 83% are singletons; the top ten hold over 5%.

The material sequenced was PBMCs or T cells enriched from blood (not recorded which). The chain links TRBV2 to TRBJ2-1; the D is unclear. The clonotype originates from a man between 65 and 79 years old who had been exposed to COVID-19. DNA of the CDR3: TGTGCCAGCTCCCCGCGGCACAATGAGCAGTTCTTC. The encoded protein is CASSPRHNEQFF.